A single sample is the source of the 28 T cell receptor beta chains below, sequenced in a study of regulatory T cells in long-lasting Graves disease. The time point is: newly diagnosed GD, antithyroid drugs for less than 3 months. Extracted PBMC RNA gave rise to the TCR library. The authors built TCR beta libraries using iRepertoire HTBI primers and Arm-PCR of CDR3 regions. TCRdb used MiXCR to reprocess the multiplex PCR reads, holding one entry per CDR3 protein. Counted here are some 220,000 distinct CDR3 sequences, approximately 18% occurring once; the ten biggest clones make up 12%. These same records also appear under a second study, on T cells in Graves' hyperthyroidism and ophthalmopathy.

Source: peripheral blood mononuclear cells (PBMCs), taken at new diagnosis, from a patient treated with antithyroid drugs. Every receptor here comes from a woman aged 25-40 years with Graves disease.

Many counts were recorded for this clonotype. V gene TRBV11-2 combines with J gene TRBJ1-2; weak D call: TRBD1 (6 bases). This CDR3 has 15 amino acids. Trimming cost V 0 bases and J 4 bases, with 12 bases left between them. Germline CDR1 is SGHAT and CDR2 is FQNNGV. CDR3 loop: CASSLDGGGPYGYTF. In DNA form, the CDR3 reads TGTGCCAGCAGCTTAGATGGAGGGGGACCCTATGGCTACACCTTC. Complete variable domain (other parts from reference TRBV11-2 and TRBJ1-2): EAGVAQSPRYKIIEKRQSVAFWCNPISGHATLYWYQQILGQGPKLLIQFQNNGVVDDSQLPKDRFSAERLKGVDSTLKIQPAKLEDSAVYLCASSLDGGGPYGYTFGSGTRLTVV.

This clonotype was counted ten times or more. This CDR3 reads CASSFRGDYGYTF. In DNA form, the CDR3 reads TGTGCCAGCAGTTTCAGGGGGGACTATGGCTACACCTTC. V gene TRBV2 combines with J gene TRBJ1-2, with 7 bases matching TRBD1. Unmatched junction bases numbered 3, after V lost 5 bases and J lost 3 bases. The CDR3 length is 13 residues. Per the germline V gene, CDR1 is SNHLY and CDR2 is FYNNEI.

This clonotype was counted at least ten times. The chain recombines TRBV28 with TRBJ2-5, with D tentatively TRBD1 or TRBD2 (5 bases each). In germline, CDR1 is MDHEN, CDR2 SYDVKM. This CDR3 spans 15 amino acids. Between the trimmed V and J ends, which lost 5 bases and 2 bases, there was a span of 15 bases. CDR3 loop: CASSTSGRKQETQYF. CDR3 in DNA: TGTGCCAGCAGTACATCGGGACGTAAGCAAGAGACCCAGTACTTC.

This clonotype was observed at least ten times. This chain links TRBV7-8 with TRBJ2-1, with D perhaps TRBD1 or TRBD2 (7 bases each). This CDR3 is built from 16 residues. The V gene lost 1 base and the J gene lost 2 bases, with 12 bases spanning the gap. CDR1 SGHVS and CDR2 FQNEAQ come from the germline V gene. CDR3 in amino acids: CASSLVTGRAYNEQFF. The CDR3 bases are TGTGCCAGCAGCTTAGTGACAGGGAGGGCCTACAATGAGCAGTTCTTC.

This clonotype came up many times. The chain joins TRBV27 to TRBJ2-3, with 9 positions matching TRBD2. The germline gives CDR1 MNHEY, CDR2 SMNVEV (reference sequence). V trimming: 3 bases; J trimming: 4 bases; junction bases outside the gene matches: 11. This CDR3 has 17 amino acids. CDR3: CASSFFGTSKGADTQYF. CDR3 nucleotide sequence: TGTGCCAGCAGTTTCTTTGGGACTAGCAAAGGGGCAGATACGCAGTATTTT.

This chain uses TRBV30 with TRBJ2-7, with TRBD1 matching over 9 bases. The CDR3 totals 14 residues. Per germline, CDR1 GTSNPN and CDR2 SVGIG (reference sequence). Trimming cost V 2 bases and J 5 bases; bases outside gene matches: 7. The CDR3 is CAWSPGDRVHEQYF. Here the CDR3 DNA reads TGTGCCTGGAGTCCGGGGGACAGGGTCCACGAGCAGTACTTC.

This clonotype has a count of ten or more. This chain uses TRBV2 with TRBJ2-1; 13 bases fit TRBD2. The germline CDR1 and CDR2 sequences are SNHLY and FYNNEI. Losses at the gene ends were 6 bases for V and 4 bases for J; bases not matched to a gene: 6. The CDR3 sequence is 16 residues long. The CDR3 coding sequence is TGTGCCAGCAGCCCCGGGACTAGCGGGATGTACAATGAGCAGTTCTTC. Its protein is CASSPGTSGMYNEQFF.

This clonotype was counted a few times. The chain couples TRBV20-1 to TRBJ1-1; no definite D call. The V gene's germline CDR1 is DFQATT and CDR2 SNEGSKA (reference sequence). The CDR3 loop spans 14 amino acids. The CDR3 reads CRALPGLMNTEAFF. CDR3 nucleotides: TGCAGGGCTTTACCGGGTCTTATGAACACTGAAGCTTTCTTT.

Note on this clonotype: This sequence may be a read error, since a much larger clone differs from it by one base. V and J are TRBV27 and TRBJ1-5; no clear D gene. CDR1 and CDR2 (germline): MNHEY, SMNVEV (reference sequence). The CDR3 loop spans 12 amino acids. Here the CDR3 reads CATGLFRQLQHF. The CDR3 region has the DNA TGTGCCACCGGGCTATTTCGTCAGCTCCAGCATTTT.

In this sample, this clonotype turned up a few times. The chain employs TRBV7-8 and TRBJ1-1; D unclear. The V end was cut by 5 bases, the J end by 6 bases, with 13 bases between. CDR1 and CDR2 (germline): SGHVS, FQNEAQ. This CDR3 comprises 13 residues. CDR3 nucleotide sequence: TGTGCCAGCAGCCCTACGGGCGTCCCTGAAGCTTTCTTT. Its translation is CASSPTGVPEAFF.

The chain employs TRBV18 and TRBJ2-5; tentatively, D is TRBD1 (5 bases). This CDR3 region has 14 residues. Germline V gene lookup returns CDR1 KGHSH and CDR2 LQKENI. Between the trimmed V and J ends, which lost 6 bases and 5 bases, there was a span of 16 bases. Here the CDR3 reads CASSGQSRRETQYF. CDR3 nucleotide sequence: TGTGCCAGCTCGGGGCAGAGTCGCCGGGAGACCCAGTACTTC.

The gene calls are TRBV5-1 and TRBJ2-3, with a weak D call TRBD2 (5 bases). Germline-derived CDR1 and CDR2 are SGHRS and YFSETQ. This CDR3 spans 22 amino acids. Trimming shortened V by 0 bases and J by 1 base, and 30 bases separated the two germline ends. CDR3 in amino acids: CASSLGRGHNTGERSGTDTQYF. For the CDR3, the DNA is TGCGCCAGCAGCTTGGGCCGCGGCCACAACACCGGGGAGCGTAGCGGCACAGATACGCAGTATTTT.

In this sample, this clonotype turned up many times. The genes are TRBV29-1 and TRBJ2-2; D is ambiguous. This CDR3 has 13 amino acids. V was shortened by 2 bases and J by 1 base, with 5 bases between the two germline ends. From germline, CDR1 is SQVTM and CDR2 ANQGSEA. This CDR3 reads CSVEYQNTGELFF. The CDR3 coding sequence is TGCAGCGTTGAATACCAGAACACCGGGGAGCTGTTTTTT.

Comment on this clonotype: Since a far larger clone is one base different, this is likely a read error. The chain combines TRBV11-1 with TRBJ2-7; weak D call: TRBD1 (6 bases). This CDR3 comprises 14 residues. CDR1 is SGHAT, CDR2 FQDESV, per germline (reference sequence). CDR3: CASSLVQGLYERYF. CDR3 in DNA: TGTGCCAGCAGCTTAGTCCAGGGGTTATACGAGCGGTACTTC.

As regards this clonotype: A single base separates this from a much larger clone, so it may be a read error. V gene TRBV4-1 combines with J gene TRBJ1-4, with D perhaps TRBD1 (5 bases). Germline V gene data show CDR1 as MGHRA and CDR2 as YSYEKL. The CDR3 is made up of 14 amino acids. The CDR3 DNA sequence: TGCGCCAGCAGCTCCGACCAGCAGGGTGGAAAACTGTCTTTT. Its protein product is CASSSDQQGGKLSF.

Of note for this clonotype: This likely traces to a read error, being one base from a far larger clone. This chain joins TRBV7-9 and TRBJ2-5; D unclear. Germline values: CDR1 SEHNR, CDR2 FQNEAQ (reference sequence). The CDR3 totals 10 residues. DNA of the CDR3: TGTGTCAGCAGCCAAGAGACCCAGTACTTC. Amino acids: CVSSQETQYF.

The chain recombines TRBV4-1 with TRBJ1-6; no definite D call. The CDR3 runs to 17 residues. V was trimmed by 2 bases and J by 0 bases, leaving 11 bases between them. Per the germline V gene, CDR1 is MGHRA and CDR2 is YSYEKL. Written as DNA, the CDR3 is TGCGCCAGCAGCCAACCACAGTGGGGCTCCTATAATTCACCCCTCCACTTT. Translating gives CASSQPQWGSYNSPLHF.

This clonotype was counted only a few times. This may stem from a read error, because a much larger clone lies one nucleotide away. The rearrangement links TRBV19 to TRBJ2-7; no clear D. Germline-derived CDR1 and CDR2 are LNHDA and SQIVND (reference sequence). The CDR3 consists of 14 residues. This CDR3 is CANSIRVRSDEQYF. CDR3 nucleotides: TGTGCCAATAGTATACGGGTACGGTCGGACGAGCAGTACTTC.

The rearrangement links TRBV15 to TRBJ2-5; D perhaps matches TRBD2 (5 bases). Germline V gives CDR1 LNHNV, CDR2 YYDKDF (reference sequence). V was cut by 1 base and J by 1 base, with 16 bases left in between. CDR3 length: 17 amino acids. CDR3 nucleotide sequence: TGTGCCACCAGCAGAGGGGTTGGAGGTGAAGTCCAAGAGACCCAGTACTTC. Its protein product is CATSRGVGGEVQETQYF.

About this clonotype itself: It is likely a read error: a sequence one base away is far more abundant. The chain's CDR3 is CASILEGLAGSYNEQFF. CDR3 sequence (DNA): TGTGCCAGCATCTTAGAGGGACTAGCGGGGTCTTACAATGAGCAGTTCTTC. The chain has TRBV7-8 and TRBJ2-1; 13 nucleotides match TRBD2. Germline CDR1 reads SGHVS; CDR2 reads FQNEAQ. This CDR3 region has 17 residues.

This clonotype appeared a few times. The chain combines TRBV11-1 with TRBJ2-2, with a weak D call TRBD2 (6 bases). CDR1 SGHAT and CDR2 FQDESV come from the germline V gene (reference sequence). This CDR3 region has 16 residues. The germline V and J ends were trimmed by 4 bases and 4 bases, with 16 bases remaining between them. The CDR3 bases are TGTGCCAGCAGCTGGGGGGTATCGCCGTCCACCGGGGAGCTGTTTTTT. Its protein product is CASSWGVSPSTGELFF.

This clonotype was counted many times. V usage is TRBV28 and J usage is TRBJ2-2; D gene ambiguous. CDR1 and CDR2 from the germline V gene are MDHEN and SYDVKM. Deletions cut 4 bases from V and 6 bases from J, with 3 bases between. This CDR3 region has 11 residues. The CDR3 is CASSSPGELFF. CDR3 DNA sequence: TGTGCCAGCAGTTCCCCCGGGGAGCTGTTTTTT. Variable domain in full (rest from reference TRBV28 and TRBJ2-2): DVKVTQSSRYLVKRTGEKVFLECVQDMDHENMFWYRQDPGLGLRLIYFSYDVKMKEKGDIPEGYSVSREKKERFSLILESASTNQTSMYLCASSSPGELFFGEGSRLTVL.

This clonotype was recorded at least ten times. V usage is TRBV28 and J usage is TRBJ2-7; D is unclear. Germline CDR1 reads MDHEN; CDR2 reads SYDVKM. Trimming removed 4 bases from V and 0 bases from J, with 13 bases in between. CDR3 length equals 15 residues. The chain's CDR3 is CASSSPAGLSYEQYF. For the CDR3, the DNA is TGTGCCAGCAGTTCCCCAGCAGGCCTCTCCTACGAGCAGTACTTC.

This clonotype showed up many times. The chain combines TRBV4-1 with TRBJ2-1; no firm D call. Germline V CDR1 and CDR2: MGHRA, YSYEKL. With 7 bases removed from V and 7 bases from J, the gap between germline ends came to 8 bases. The CDR3 contains 11 residues. CDR3 sequence: CASNGGNEQFF. The CDR3 region has the DNA TGCGCCAGCAACGGTGGGAATGAGCAGTTCTTC.

The table lists this clonotype with many counts. The gene calls are TRBV18 and TRBJ1-2; 7 nucleotides align to TRBD1. J was trimmed by 0 bases and V by 2 bases; bases with no gene match: 18. Germline CDR1 and CDR2: KGHSH and LQKENI. This CDR3 spans 20 amino acids. The CDR3 nucleotides are TGTGCCAGCTCACCAATCTTCGGGACAGATCTCGCCACTGCTAACTATGGCTACACCTTC. It specifies CASSPIFGTDLATANYGYTF.

This clonotype was detected only a few times. The chain combines TRBV6-1 with TRBJ1-3; TRBD1 matches 10 bases. This CDR3 region has 17 residues. V lost 4 bases to trimming and J lost 0 bases; unmatched junction nucleotides: 6. Germline V gene sequence: CDR1 MNHNS, CDR2 SASEGT. The CDR3 protein is CASSAGTGVLSGNTIYF. For the CDR3, the DNA is TGTGCCAGCAGTGCGGGGACAGGGGTCCTCTCTGGAAACACCATATATTTT.

This clonotype was found many times. The rearrangement joins TRBV19 to TRBJ2-3; unclear D gene. The CDR3 length is 14 residues. The V and J ends lost 5 bases and 2 bases respectively, with 11 bases between them. Germline V gives CDR1 LNHDA, CDR2 SQIVND (reference sequence). The CDR3 sequence is CASSLGRNTDTQYF. CDR3 sequence (DNA): TGTGCCAGTAGTCTTGGACGGAACACAGATACGCAGTATTTT. Combining the CDR3 with reference TRBV19 and TRBJ2-3 gives the whole variable domain DGGITQSPKYLFRKEGQNVTLSCEQNLNHDAMYWYRQDPGQGLRLIYYSQIVNDFQKGDIAEGYSVSREKKESFPLTVTSAQKNPTAFYLCASSLGRNTDTQYFGPGTRLTVL.

This clonotype has only a few counts. This likely comes from a read error, as the CDR3 has no conserved phenylalanine or tryptophan at its end. The chain recombines TRBV7-8 with TRBJ1-2; 7 bases match TRBD1. Germline CDR1 and CDR2: SGHVS and FQNEAQ. This CDR3 contains 15 residues. The ends lost 2 bases at V and 4 bases at J; junction bases unmatched: 7. The chain's CDR3 is CASSLTPQGVYGYTL. DNA of the CDR3: TGTGCCAGCAGCTTAACCCCTCAGGGGGTCTATGGCTACACCCTC.